This entry describes one TCR beta chain. This sample is drawn from a study of cytomegalovirus exposure and HLA in healthy donors. The CDR3 has 12 residues. With 5 bases removed from V and 2 bases from J, the gap between germline ends came to 7 bases. Germline lookup yields CDR1 MNHEY and CDR2 SMNVEV (reference sequence). With 60 Vbeta and 13 Jbeta primers, the PCR was carried out. Libraries were prepared by immunoSEQ multiplex PCR; TCRdb keeps only in-frame clonotypes and omits some of them. The table lists 120,000 or so clones, approximately 84% of them singletons. The source material was PBMCs. The sequence derives from a man in his fifties or sixties in good health and CMV-seronegative. The gene calls are TRBV27 and TRBJ2-7; D is undetermined. The CDR3: CASSPDTYEQYF. In DNA, the CDR3 is TGTGCCAGCAGTCCAGACACCTACGAGCAGTACTTC.